This TCR beta chain is from a study of shared clonotypes between healthy human individuals. In the study overall: With ages of 18 to 49, the donors were a couple of women and three men. Per-donor plates numbered three CD4 naive, three CD4 memory, two CD8 naive and one CD8 memory.

Regarding the study as a whole: Clonotypes shared by all four sorted-subset donors had higher generation probabilities than non-shared clonotypes.

Note on this clone: Its cognate antigen is unknown. In the same sample, other DNA sequences code for this CDR3.

Clones were sequenced by immunoSEQ multiplex PCR, and TCRdb holds only the in-frame ones, with some missing. In the table there are roughly 1,800,000 clones, about 95% of which are singletons. Naive CD8 cells lacked CD45RO, underwent positive selection for CCR7 and left out terminally differentiated effector memory CD45RA+ cells. The sequence was collected from a man younger than 35 in good health. What was sequenced was naive CD8+ T cells sorted from blood.

The CDR3 sequence: CASSYGTGTGELFF. In DNA, the CDR3 is TGTGCCAGCAGTTATGGGACAGGGACCGGGGAGCTGTTTTTT. This chain links TRBV6-5 with TRBJ2-2; TRBD1 aligns across 9 bases. The V and J ends lost 3 bases and 5 bases, in that order; junction bases with no gene match: 1. This CDR3 contains 14 residues. The germline V gene encodes CDR1 MNHEY and CDR2 SVGAGI.